Sequencing of this T cell receptor beta chain was carried out in a study of T cells after yellow fever vaccination. V was shortened by 4 bases and J by 7 bases, with 10 bases between the two germline ends. This CDR3 is 12 amino acids long. By 5'RACE template switching, TCR cDNA was produced, with a universal primer site and UMIs added in the process. TCRdb fed the 5' RACE reads into MiXCR, producing one record per CDR3 protein. This table holds 500,000 to 550,000 distinct CDR3 sequences, about a fifth found once. Remarks on this clonotype: Its cognate antigen is unknown.

Study-level findings and limits: Secondary responses were weaker yet peaked faster, day 5 versus 15. Clones that expanded after primary vaccination mostly reappeared after the booster (roughly 95% CD4, 70% to 90% CD8). Any FACS-sorted repertoire could hold abundant clonotypes that contaminate it from the bulk population.

The sample consisted of PBMCs, taken approximately 22 days after the first yellow fever vaccination. The chain couples TRBV12-3 or TRBV12-4 to TRBJ1-1; D remains unclear. This TCR came from a man younger than 30 who received the YFV17D yellow fever vaccine. The CDR3 region has the DNA TGTGCCAGCAGTTGGGTTCTGGGTGAAGCTTTCTTT. This codes for CASSWVLGEAFF.